A selection of T cell receptor beta chains follows, all from one sample in a study of PD-L1 blockade in urothelial cancer. Only in-frame clones appear in the TCRdb table, and some are missing; sequencing was by immunoSEQ multiplex PCR. The repertoire consists of about 41,000 clones, with 85% occurring once and the leading ten covering over 2.5%. Sample: PBMCs, taken around atezolizumab (anti-PD-L1) treatment. These receptor sequences come from a man in his 70s with urothelial cancer. Each CDR3 is given with its conserved first and last residue. A D gene is named only where the DNA matches it firmly. Expanded clones are given a class, and other clones once, few, many or no size at all.

j_call: TRBJ2-2
clone_size: -
d_call: -
v_call: TRBV11-2
cdr3_nt: TGTGCCAGCAGCTTCCAAGGAGGGCAGGCCGCCGGGGAGCTGTTTTTT
cdr3_aa: CASSFQGGQAAGELFF

j_call: TRBJ1-2
clone_size: once
d_call: -
v_call: TRBV5-1
cdr3_nt: TGCGCCAGCAGCTTAGAAAACAGGGACTATGGCTACACCTTC
cdr3_aa: CASSLENRDYGYTF

j_call: TRBJ2-1
clone_size: -
d_call: -
v_call: TRBV30
cdr3_nt: TGTGCCTGGAGTGTACTCAGGGGCAATGAGCAGTTCTTC
cdr3_aa: CAWSVLRGNEQFF

j_call: TRBJ1-4
clone_size: -
d_call: -
v_call: TRBV28
cdr3_nt: TGTGCCGCTGGGGGGGGGTTCGATGAAAAACTGTTTTTT
cdr3_aa: CAAGGGFDEKLFF

j_call: TRBJ2-5
clone_size: -
d_call: -
v_call: TRBV5-1
cdr3_nt: TGCGCCAGCAGGGTTCAGCAAGAGACCCAGTACTTC
cdr3_aa: CASRVQQETQYF

j_call: TRBJ2-7
clone_size: -
d_call: TRBD1
v_call: TRBV4-1
cdr3_nt: TGCGCCAGCAGCCATCCTGGACAGGGGACCTACGAGCAGTACTTC
cdr3_aa: CASSHPGQGTYEQYF

j_call: TRBJ2-7
clone_size: -
d_call: TRBD2
v_call: TRBV15
cdr3_nt: TGTGCCACCAGCAGAGGGGCGGTTACTAGCGGGAGTAACGAGCAGTACTTC
cdr3_aa: CATSRGAVTSGSNEQYF

j_call: TRBJ1-2
clone_size: -
d_call: -
v_call: TRBV29-1
cdr3_nt: TGCAGCGTTAGCGCAGAGAACTATGGCTACACCTTC
cdr3_aa: CSVSAENYGYTF

j_call: TRBJ2-1
clone_size: -
d_call: -
v_call: TRBV29-1
cdr3_nt: TGCAGCTCCCACGGACTTTCGGTAGGGAATGAGCAGTTCTTC
cdr3_aa: CSSHGLSVGNEQFF

j_call: TRBJ2-1
clone_size: -
d_call: -
v_call: TRBV29-1
cdr3_nt: TGCAGCGCCGAGGGGGACCGGAGCTCCTACAATGAGCAGTTCTTC
cdr3_aa: CSAEGDRSSYNEQFF

j_call: TRBJ1-4
clone_size: -
d_call: TRBD1
v_call: TRBV11-2
cdr3_nt: TGTGCCAGCAGCTCAAACAGGGGGCGGAATGAAAAACTGTTTTTT
cdr3_aa: CASSSNRGRNEKLFF

j_call: TRBJ1-3
clone_size: -
d_call: TRBD1
v_call: TRBV7-6
cdr3_nt: TGTGCCAGCAGCCTCCTCGACAGGGGAATCTCTGGAAACACCATATATTTT
cdr3_aa: CASSLLDRGISGNTIYF

j_call: TRBJ2-3
clone_size: -
d_call: TRBD1
v_call: TRBV7-6
cdr3_nt: TGTGCCAGCAGCTTAGCGTGGGGACAGTCCGCAGATACGCAGTATTTT
cdr3_aa: CASSLAWGQSADTQYF

j_call: TRBJ2-7
clone_size: -
d_call: -
v_call: TRBV10-3
cdr3_nt: TGTGCCATCAGTGACCTCCTAGAATCCTCCTACGAGCAGTACTTC
cdr3_aa: CAISDLLESSYEQYF

j_call: TRBJ2-6
clone_size: -
d_call: TRBD2
v_call: TRBV25-1
cdr3_nt: TGTGCCAGCAGTCAGCGGGAGGGGTCCGGGGCCAACGTCCTGACTTTC
cdr3_aa: CASSQREGSGANVLTF

j_call: TRBJ2-1
clone_size: -
d_call: -
v_call: TRBV5-1
cdr3_nt: TGCGCCAGCAGCTTGCGGACGTCCGGGAGAGGCTCCTACAATGAGCAGTTCTTC
cdr3_aa: CASSLRTSGRGSYNEQFF

j_call: TRBJ2-3
clone_size: -
d_call: TRBD1
v_call: TRBV5-1
cdr3_nt: TGCGCCAGCAGTCGTACAGGGGGCTACACAGATACGCAGTATTTT
cdr3_aa: CASSRTGGYTDTQYF

j_call: TRBJ2-1
clone_size: once
d_call: TRBD2
v_call: TRBV7-8
cdr3_nt: TGTGCCAGCAGCCCCGCGCAGGGACTAGCGGGAGGATATGAGCAGTTCTTC
cdr3_aa: CASSPAQGLAGGYEQFF

j_call: TRBJ2-3
clone_size: -
d_call: TRBD2
v_call: TRBV12-5
cdr3_nt: TGTGCTAGCCTAGCGGGAGAAACAGATACGCAGTATTTT
cdr3_aa: CASLAGETDTQYF

j_call: TRBJ2-5
clone_size: -
d_call: -
v_call: TRBV7-9
cdr3_nt: TGTGCCAGCAGCTTGAACAGGCGCTTGGGAGAGACCCAGTACTTC
cdr3_aa: CASSLNRRLGETQYF

j_call: TRBJ1-1
clone_size: -
d_call: -
v_call: TRBV27
cdr3_nt: TGTGCCAGCAGTTTTCGGTATTTGAACACTGAAGCTTTCTTT
cdr3_aa: CASSFRYLNTEAFF

j_call: TRBJ2-7
clone_size: -
d_call: -
v_call: TRBV27
cdr3_nt: TGTGCCAGCCGCGGGCGGGGATTGGACGAGCAGTACTTC
cdr3_aa: CASRGRGLDEQYF

j_call: TRBJ2-3
clone_size: once
d_call: -
v_call: TRBV5-1
cdr3_nt: TGCGCCAGCAGCCATTCCTGGGAGTCTAGCACAGATACGCAGTATTTT
cdr3_aa: CASSHSWESSTDTQYF

j_call: TRBJ1-2
clone_size: -
d_call: TRBD1
v_call: TRBV5-6
cdr3_nt: TGTGCCAGCAGCTTGGCGGGACAGGGATTTAACTATGGCTACACCTTC
cdr3_aa: CASSLAGQGFNYGYTF

j_call: TRBJ2-2
clone_size: -
d_call: TRBD2
v_call: TRBV11-2
cdr3_nt: TGTGCCAGCAGCCCGAGCGGGAGGAACACCGGGGAGCTGTTTTTT
cdr3_aa: CASSPSGRNTGELFF

j_call: TRBJ2-3
clone_size: -
d_call: -
v_call: TRBV2
cdr3_nt: TGTGCCAGCAGTGAGAACAGGCCTAGCACAGATACGCAGTATTTT
cdr3_aa: CASSENRPSTDTQYF

j_call: TRBJ1-1
clone_size: -
d_call: TRBD1
v_call: TRBV5-1
cdr3_nt: TGCGCCAGCAGCTTCACGACAGGGGGTGGTACTGAAGCTTTCTTT
cdr3_aa: CASSFTTGGGTEAFF

j_call: TRBJ1-3
clone_size: -
d_call: -
v_call: TRBV6-5
cdr3_nt: TGTGCCAGCACCCGCGGGGGAACTGGAAACACCATATATTTT
cdr3_aa: CASTRGGTGNTIYF

j_call: TRBJ2-7
clone_size: -
d_call: -
v_call: TRBV5-1
cdr3_nt: TGCGCCAGCAGCTTGCGGGTTTTGAACGAGCAGTACTTC
cdr3_aa: CASSLRVLNEQYF

j_call: TRBJ2-3
clone_size: -
d_call: -
v_call: TRBV2
cdr3_nt: TGTGCCAGCAGTGACAACTCTAGAGATACGCAGTATTTT
cdr3_aa: CASSDNSRDTQYF

j_call: TRBJ1-1
clone_size: -
d_call: -
v_call: TRBV11-2
cdr3_nt: TGTGCCAGCAGCCGGAACCATCGAGGGGGTCTTCCTATGAACACTGAAGCTTTCTTT
cdr3_aa: CASSRNHRGGLPMNTEAFF

j_call: TRBJ2-7
clone_size: -
d_call: TRBD2
v_call: TRBV11-2
cdr3_nt: TGTGCCAGCAGCTTAGAGTGGGCTAGCGGCTACGAGCAGTACTTC
cdr3_aa: CASSLEWASGYEQYF

j_call: TRBJ2-2
clone_size: few
d_call: -
v_call: TRBV11-2
cdr3_nt: TGTGCCAGCAGCTTAGGGGACTACACCGGGGAGCTGTTTTTT
cdr3_aa: CASSLGDYTGELFF

j_call: TRBJ2-1
clone_size: -
d_call: -
v_call: TRBV21-1
cdr3_nt: TGTGCCAGCAGCAATATACTAGGGCCGGACAATGAGCAGTTCTTC
cdr3_aa: CASSNILGPDNEQFF

j_call: TRBJ2-5
clone_size: once
d_call: -
v_call: TRBV6-1
cdr3_nt: TGTGCCAGCAGTGAAGCTGGGTTGGGCAGGCCTGGGGAGACCCAGTACTTC
cdr3_aa: CASSEAGLGRPGETQYF

j_call: TRBJ1-5
clone_size: -
d_call: -
v_call: TRBV2
cdr3_nt: TGTGCCAGCCGGCCAGGATATAGCAATCAGCCCCAGCATTTT
cdr3_aa: CASRPGYSNQPQHF

j_call: TRBJ2-3
clone_size: -
d_call: TRBD1
v_call: TRBV11-2
cdr3_nt: TGTGCCAGCAGCGCGTTTGAGTTCGGGACAGACACAGATACGCAGTATTTT
cdr3_aa: CASSAFEFGTDTDTQYF

j_call: TRBJ2-7
clone_size: few
d_call: TRBD2
v_call: TRBV19
cdr3_nt: TGTGCCAGTAGATCGACTAGCGGGAGTTACGAGCAGTACTTC
cdr3_aa: CASRSTSGSYEQYF

j_call: TRBJ1-1
clone_size: -
d_call: -
v_call: TRBV6-1
cdr3_nt: TGTGCCAGCAGTGCCTATTCATTCCGGGTGAACACTGAAGCTTTCTTT
cdr3_aa: CASSAYSFRVNTEAFF

j_call: TRBJ1-3
clone_size: -
d_call: -
v_call: TRBV18
cdr3_nt: TGTGCCAGCTCACCATTTGTAGACTCTGGAAACACCATATATTTT
cdr3_aa: CASSPFVDSGNTIYF

j_call: TRBJ2-7
clone_size: -
d_call: -
v_call: TRBV15
cdr3_nt: TGTGCCACCAGCAGAGGAATAGGAGGGAGTCCCCACGAGCAGTACTTC
cdr3_aa: CATSRGIGGSPHEQYF

j_call: TRBJ1-1
clone_size: -
d_call: -
v_call: TRBV2
cdr3_nt: TGTGCCAGCAGTGAACTGGAGCACACTGAAGCTTTCTTT
cdr3_aa: CASSELEHTEAFF

j_call: TRBJ1-4
clone_size: -
d_call: TRBD1
v_call: TRBV2
cdr3_nt: TGTGCCAGCAGTGCTTACCGGCCGGGACAGAAGGTTAATGAAAAACTGTTTTTT
cdr3_aa: CASSAYRPGQKVNEKLFF

j_call: TRBJ1-4
clone_size: -
d_call: -
v_call: TRBV15
cdr3_nt: TGTGCCACCAGCAGAGATTACGGAAGGAGGACTAATGAAAAACTGTTTTTT
cdr3_aa: CATSRDYGRRTNEKLFF

j_call: TRBJ1-3
clone_size: -
d_call: -
v_call: TRBV5-1
cdr3_nt: TGCGCCAGCAGCTTCTACACAGGGAACACTGGAAACACCATATATTTT
cdr3_aa: CASSFYTGNTGNTIYF

j_call: TRBJ2-2
clone_size: -
d_call: TRBD2
v_call: TRBV19
cdr3_nt: TGTGCCAGTAGTATATGGCTAGCGGAAAACACCGGGGAGCTGTTTTTT
cdr3_aa: CASSIWLAENTGELFF

j_call: TRBJ2-3
clone_size: -
d_call: TRBD2
v_call: TRBV6-6
cdr3_nt: TGTGCCAGCGGACCGTGGACTAGCGGGAGCCCAGATACGCAGTATTTT
cdr3_aa: CASGPWTSGSPDTQYF

j_call: TRBJ1-1
clone_size: -
d_call: -
v_call: TRBV25-1
cdr3_nt: TGTGCCAGCAGTCGAGGGGGTTTTAACACTGAAGCTTTCTTT
cdr3_aa: CASSRGGFNTEAFF

j_call: TRBJ2-3
clone_size: -
d_call: -
v_call: TRBV18
cdr3_nt: TGTGCCAGCTCAGTCGACAAGTTCACAGATACGCAGTATTTT
cdr3_aa: CASSVDKFTDTQYF

j_call: TRBJ1-1
clone_size: -
d_call: TRBD1
v_call: TRBV5-1
cdr3_nt: TGCGCCAGCAGCTTGTCGGGACAGGGGTTCACTGAAGCTTTCTTT
cdr3_aa: CASSLSGQGFTEAFF

j_call: TRBJ1-1
clone_size: -
d_call: TRBD1
v_call: TRBV28
cdr3_nt: TGTGCCAGCAGCATACAGGGGATAGCCACTGAAGCTTTCTTT
cdr3_aa: CASSIQGIATEAFF

j_call: TRBJ2-1
clone_size: -
d_call: TRBD2
v_call: TRBV6-6
cdr3_nt: TGTGCCAGCAGTTCTGGCGGGAGCTACAATGAGCAGTTCTTC
cdr3_aa: CASSSGGSYNEQFF

j_call: TRBJ1-3
clone_size: -
d_call: -
v_call: TRBV27
cdr3_nt: TGTGCCAGCAGTTTACGGGAAAAGGGAAACACCATATATTTT
cdr3_aa: CASSLREKGNTIYF

j_call: TRBJ2-1
clone_size: -
d_call: -
v_call: TRBV7-9
cdr3_nt: TGTGCCAGCAGTACGACTAGACTTCCCTACAATGAGCAGTTCTTC
cdr3_aa: CASSTTRLPYNEQFF

j_call: TRBJ2-1
clone_size: -
d_call: TRBD2
v_call: TRBV5-6
cdr3_nt: TGTGCCAGCAGCTTGGTGGGCTTTGCGGGAGAGTCCTACAATGAGCAGTTCTTC
cdr3_aa: CASSLVGFAGESYNEQFF